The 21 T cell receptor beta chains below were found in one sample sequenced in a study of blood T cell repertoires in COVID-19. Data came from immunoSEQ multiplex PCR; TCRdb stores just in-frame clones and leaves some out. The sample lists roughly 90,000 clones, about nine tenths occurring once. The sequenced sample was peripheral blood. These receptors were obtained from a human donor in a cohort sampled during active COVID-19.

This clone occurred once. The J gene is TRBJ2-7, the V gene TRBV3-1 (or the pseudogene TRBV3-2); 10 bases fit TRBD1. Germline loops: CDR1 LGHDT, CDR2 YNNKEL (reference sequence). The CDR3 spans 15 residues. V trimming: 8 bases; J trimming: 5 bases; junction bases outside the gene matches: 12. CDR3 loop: CASSGTGVLRDEQYF. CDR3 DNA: TGTGCCAGCTCAGGGACAGGGGTCTTAAGGGACGAGCAGTACTTC.

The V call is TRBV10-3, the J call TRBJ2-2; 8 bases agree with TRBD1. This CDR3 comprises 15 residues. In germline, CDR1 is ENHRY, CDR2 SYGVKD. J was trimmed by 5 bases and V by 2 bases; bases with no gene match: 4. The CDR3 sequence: CAISETGGGTGELFF. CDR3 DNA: TGTGCCATCAGTGAGACAGGGGGAGGAACCGGGGAGCTGTTTTTT.

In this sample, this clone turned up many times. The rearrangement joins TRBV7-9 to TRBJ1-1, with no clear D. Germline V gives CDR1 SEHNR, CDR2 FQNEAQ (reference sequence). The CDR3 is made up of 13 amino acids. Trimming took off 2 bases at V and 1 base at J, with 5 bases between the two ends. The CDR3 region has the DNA TGTGCCAGCAGCTTAAACGGGAACACTGAAGCTTTCTTT. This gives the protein CASSLNGNTEAFF.

Here the CDR3 DNA reads TGTGCCAGCAGCTCCCCGGGACAGGGGGCGTACGAGCAGTACTTC. Protein product: CASSSPGQGAYEQYF. This chain uses TRBV7-8 with TRBJ2-7; 12 bases agree with TRBD1. Germline V gene sequence: CDR1 SGHVS, CDR2 FQNEAQ. The CDR3 has 15 amino acids. After removal of 4 bases from V and 4 bases from J, the junction contained 5 bases not matched to a gene.

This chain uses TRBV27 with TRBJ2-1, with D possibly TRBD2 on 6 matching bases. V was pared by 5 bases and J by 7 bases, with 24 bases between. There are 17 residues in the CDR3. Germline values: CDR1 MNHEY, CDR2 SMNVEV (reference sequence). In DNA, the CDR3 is TGTGCCAGCAGTCCGACCCCCGGAACGGGAGTTAGAAATGAGCAGTTCTTC. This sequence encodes CASSPTPGTGVRNEQFF.

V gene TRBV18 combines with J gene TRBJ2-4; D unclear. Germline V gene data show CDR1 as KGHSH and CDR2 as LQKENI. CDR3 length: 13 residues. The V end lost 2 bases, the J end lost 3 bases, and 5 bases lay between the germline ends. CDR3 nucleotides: TGTGCCAGCTCACCAGCGGTCAAAAACATTCAGTACTTC. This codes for CASSPAVKNIQYF.

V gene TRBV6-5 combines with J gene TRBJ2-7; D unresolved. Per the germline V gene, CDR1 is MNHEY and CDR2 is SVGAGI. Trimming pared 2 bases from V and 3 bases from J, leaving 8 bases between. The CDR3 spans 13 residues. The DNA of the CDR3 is TGTGCCAGCAGTTACGAACCGAGCTACGAGCAGTACTTC. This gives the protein CASSYEPSYEQYF.

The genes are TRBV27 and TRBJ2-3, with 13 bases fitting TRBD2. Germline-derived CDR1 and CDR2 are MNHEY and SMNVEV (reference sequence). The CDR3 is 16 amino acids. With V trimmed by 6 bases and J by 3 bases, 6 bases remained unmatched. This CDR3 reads CASRPMGLAGTDTQYF. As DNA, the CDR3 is TGTGCCAGCAGACCGATGGGACTAGCGGGGACAGATACGCAGTATTTT.

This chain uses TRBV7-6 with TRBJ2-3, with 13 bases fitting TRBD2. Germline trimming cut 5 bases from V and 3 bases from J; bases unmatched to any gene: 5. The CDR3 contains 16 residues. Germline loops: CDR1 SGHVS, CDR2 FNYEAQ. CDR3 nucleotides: TGTGCCAGCAGCATATCGGGACTAGCGGGAACAGATACGCAGTATTTT. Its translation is CASSISGLAGTDTQYF. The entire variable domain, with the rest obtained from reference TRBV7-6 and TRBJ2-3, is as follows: GAGVSQSPRYKVTKRGQDVALRCDPISGHVSLYWYRQALGQGPEFLTYFNYEAQQDKSGLPNDRFSAERPEGSISTLTIQRTEQRDSAMYRCASSISGLAGTDTQYFGPGTRLTVL.

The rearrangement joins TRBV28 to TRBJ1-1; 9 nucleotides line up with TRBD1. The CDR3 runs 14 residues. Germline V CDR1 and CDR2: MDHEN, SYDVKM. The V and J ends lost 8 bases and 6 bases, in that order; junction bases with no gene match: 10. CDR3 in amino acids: CASVIGTGKAEAFF. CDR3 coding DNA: TGTGCCAGCGTAATTGGGACAGGGAAGGCTGAAGCTTTCTTT.

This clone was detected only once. The CDR3 nucleotides read TGTGCCAGCAGCCCCCGAGGGAGGGGCAGTGGTGGCTATGGCTACACCTTC. It codes for CASSPRGRGSGGYGYTF. This rearrangement joins TRBV11-2 to TRBJ1-2; D is possibly TRBD1 (5 bases). Deletions cut 5 bases from V and 4 bases from J, with 23 bases between. The germline gives CDR1 SGHAT, CDR2 FQNNGV. The CDR3 totals 17 residues.

CDR3 residues: CASTYPGSGNTEAFF. Written as DNA, the CDR3 is TGTGCCAGCACCTATCCCGGGAGTGGGAACACTGAAGCTTTCTTT. The rearrangement links TRBV28 to TRBJ1-1, with D unresolved. This CDR3 has 15 residues. V was shortened by 7 bases and J by 1 base, with 16 bases between the two germline ends. CDR1 is MDHEN and CDR2 is SYDVKM in the germline V gene. Combining the CDR3 with reference TRBV28 and TRBJ1-1 gives the whole variable domain DVKVTQSSRYLVKRTGEKVFLECVQDMDHENMFWYRQDPGLGLRLIYFSYDVKMKEKGDIPEGYSVSREKKERFSLILESASTNQTSMYLCASTYPGSGNTEAFFGQGTRLTVV.

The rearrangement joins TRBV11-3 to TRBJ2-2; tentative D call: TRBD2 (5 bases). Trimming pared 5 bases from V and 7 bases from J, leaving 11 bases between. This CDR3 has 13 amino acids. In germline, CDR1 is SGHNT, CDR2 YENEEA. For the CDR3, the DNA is TGTGCCAGCAGCCGCGGGCAGGTCGGGGAGCTGTTTTTT. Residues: CASSRGQVGELFF.

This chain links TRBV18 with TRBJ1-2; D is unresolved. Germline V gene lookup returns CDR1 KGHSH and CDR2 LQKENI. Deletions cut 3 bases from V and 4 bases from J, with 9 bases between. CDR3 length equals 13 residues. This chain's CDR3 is CASSPPTGYGYTF. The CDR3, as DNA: TGTGCCAGCTCACCCCCCACGGGCTATGGCTACACCTTC.

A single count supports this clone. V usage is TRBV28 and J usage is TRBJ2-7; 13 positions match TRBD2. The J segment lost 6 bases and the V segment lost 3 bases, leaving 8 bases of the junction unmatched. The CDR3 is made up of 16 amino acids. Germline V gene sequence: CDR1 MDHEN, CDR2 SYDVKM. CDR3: CASSFSGLAGDLEQYF. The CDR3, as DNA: TGTGCCAGCAGTTTCTCCGGACTAGCGGGAGACCTCGAGCAGTACTTC.

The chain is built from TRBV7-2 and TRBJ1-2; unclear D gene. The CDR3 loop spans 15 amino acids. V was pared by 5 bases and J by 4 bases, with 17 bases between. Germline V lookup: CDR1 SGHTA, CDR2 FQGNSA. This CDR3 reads CASSPMEGTFYGYTF. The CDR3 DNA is TGTGCCAGCAGCCCCATGGAGGGAACTTTCTATGGCTACACCTTC.

CDR3 protein: CASAAGRLPDLMNTEAFF. Here the CDR3 DNA reads TGCGCCTCAGCGGCGGGGCGACTTCCCGATCTCATGAACACTGAAGCTTTCTTT. The chain joins TRBV5-1 to TRBJ1-1; D is possibly TRBD1 (5 bases). Trimming removed 10 bases at V and 0 bases at J, with 28 bases between. Germline lookup yields CDR1 SGHRS and CDR2 YFSETQ. This CDR3 is 18 amino acids long.

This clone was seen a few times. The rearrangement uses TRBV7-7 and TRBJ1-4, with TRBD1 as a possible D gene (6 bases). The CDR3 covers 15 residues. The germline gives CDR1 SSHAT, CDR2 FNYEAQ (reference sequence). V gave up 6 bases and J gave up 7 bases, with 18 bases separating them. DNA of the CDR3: TGTGCCAGCAGTCCTACAGGGCAACTAGGTGAAAAACTGTTTTTT. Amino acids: CASSPTGQLGEKLFF.

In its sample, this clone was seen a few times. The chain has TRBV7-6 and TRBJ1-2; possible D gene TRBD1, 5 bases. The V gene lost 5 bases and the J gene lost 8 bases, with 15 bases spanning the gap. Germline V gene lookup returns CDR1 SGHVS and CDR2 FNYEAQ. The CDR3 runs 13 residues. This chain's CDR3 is CASSLGGGEGYTF. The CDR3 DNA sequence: TGTGCCAGCAGCCTGGGGGGAGGGGAAGGCTACACCTTC. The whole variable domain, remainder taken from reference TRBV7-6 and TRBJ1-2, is GAGVSQSPRYKVTKRGQDVALRCDPISGHVSLYWYRQALGQGPEFLTYFNYEAQQDKSGLPNDRFSAERPEGSISTLTIQRTEQRDSAMYRCASSLGGGEGYTFGSGTRLTVV.

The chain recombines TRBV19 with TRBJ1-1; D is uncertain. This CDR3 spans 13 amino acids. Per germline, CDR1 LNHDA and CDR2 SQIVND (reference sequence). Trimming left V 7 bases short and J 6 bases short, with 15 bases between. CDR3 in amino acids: CASNVIGAPEAFF. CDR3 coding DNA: TGTGCCAGTAATGTAATCGGTGCCCCTGAAGCTTTCTTT. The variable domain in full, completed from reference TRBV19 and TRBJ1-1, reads DGGITQSPKYLFRKEGQNVTLSCEQNLNHDAMYWYRQDPGQGLRLIYYSQIVNDFQKGDIAEGYSVSREKKESFPLTVTSAQKNPTAFYLCASNVIGAPEAFFGQGTRLTVV.

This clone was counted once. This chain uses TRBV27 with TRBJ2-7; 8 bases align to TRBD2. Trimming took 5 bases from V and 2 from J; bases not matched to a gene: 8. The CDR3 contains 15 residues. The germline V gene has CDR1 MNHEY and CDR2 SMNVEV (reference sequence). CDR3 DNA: TGTGCCAGCAGTCCCCGTAATAGCGGGACCTACGAGCAGTACTTC. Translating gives CASSPRNSGTYEQYF.